This TCR beta chain is from a study of early T cells in non-severe SARS-CoV-2 infection. Whole-study context: Sequencing used unsorted whole-blood bulk RNA, so chains lack pairing. Study-level findings and limits: Comparison of clonotypes with VDJdb favored anti-spike CD8 responses while missing private and CD4 specificities.

Note on this clonotype: Antigen specificity is unknown.

Between the trimmed V and J ends, which lost 6 bases and 2 bases, there was a span of 8 bases. The CDR3 is 12 amino acids. CDR1 MDHEN and CDR2 SYDVKM come from the germline V gene. Researchers attached unique molecular identifiers to individual cDNA molecules. TCRdb re-derived calls from the 5' RACE reads in MiXCR, one entry per CDR3 protein. The sample has more than 25,000 distinct CDR3 sequences; under 6.5% are singletons. Sequenced material: whole blood. The sequence was collected from an adult who was a healthcare worker with PCR-confirmed SARS-CoV-2 infection or an uninfected control (not recorded which). This sequence joins TRBV28 and TRBJ2-7, with D perhaps matching TRBD1 (5 bases). The CDR3 coding sequence is TGTGCCAGCAGCAAAGGGGCCTACGAGCAGTACTTC. Protein product: CASSKGAYEQYF.